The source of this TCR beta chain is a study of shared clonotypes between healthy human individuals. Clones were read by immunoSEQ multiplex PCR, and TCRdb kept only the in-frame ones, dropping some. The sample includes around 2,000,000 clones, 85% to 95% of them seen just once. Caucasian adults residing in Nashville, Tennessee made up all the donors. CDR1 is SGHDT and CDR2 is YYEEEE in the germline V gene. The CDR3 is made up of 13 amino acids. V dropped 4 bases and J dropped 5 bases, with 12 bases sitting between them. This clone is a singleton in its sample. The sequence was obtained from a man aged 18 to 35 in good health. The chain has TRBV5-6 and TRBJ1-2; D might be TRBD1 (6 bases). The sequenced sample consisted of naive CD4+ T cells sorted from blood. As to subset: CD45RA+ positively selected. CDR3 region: CASSAGTPYGYTF. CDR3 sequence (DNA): TGTGCCAGCAGCGCAGGGACACCATATGGCTACACCTTC.